This T cell receptor (beta chain) was captured by sequencing in a study of identical twins. This clonotype appeared a few times. Its target is not known. This CDR3 spans 16 amino acids. From germline, CDR1 is SGHTA and CDR2 FQGNSA. Trimming cost V 3 bases and J 2 bases; bases outside gene matches: 9. TCRdb re-called the 5' RACE reads with MiXCR, one entry per CDR3 protein. The sample consists of over 200,000 distinct CDR3 sequences, under 12% of them appearing once. Overall study results and limits: Models underpredicted monozygotic twin sharing of out-of-frame TCR alpha.

The TCR originated in a man between 45 and 60 years old in good health. Sequencing was done on a sample of memory T cells sorted from blood. The gene calls are TRBV7-2 and TRBJ1-1, with 7 bases aligning to TRBD1. The CDR3 reads CASSFANRGGNTEAFF. DNA of the CDR3: TGTGCCAGCAGCTTTGCGAACAGGGGCGGTAACACTGAAGCTTTCTTT. The variable domain in full, completed from reference TRBV7-2 and TRBJ1-1, reads GAGVSQSPSNKVTEKGKDVELRCDPISGHTALYWYRQSLGQGLEFLIYFQGNSAPDKSGLPSDRFSAERTGGSVSTLTIQRTQQEDSAVYLCASSFANRGGNTEAFFGQGTRLTVV.